This T cell receptor (beta chain) came from a study of identical twins (dated by TCRdb to the mid-2010s). About the study as a whole: To test whether fetal clonotypes persist, this study deep-sequenced TCR alpha and beta repertoires from monozygotic twins, from unrelated adults of various ages, and from cord blood. To rule out contamination, the twin experiments were replicated at different times with different library preparation protocols.

Only healthy Caucasian donors were included. The twin cohort consisted of three pairs of female monozygotic twins, all aged about 18 to 30 years. Peripheral blood mononuclear cells were the source from which RNA for the TCR libraries was isolated. V is pruned by 6 bases and J by 1 base, leaving 2 bases of the junction without a gene match. The CDR3 spans 14 residues, from the cysteine through the phenylalanine. Only the CDR3 region is kept as DNA, spanning 42 bases read in frame from base 1. The library was generated by 5' RACE. TCRdb shows the sequencer as Illumina HiSeq 2000. Template switching added a universal primer binding site, and the final cDNA carried a unique molecular identifier that allowed TCR cDNA molecules to be counted accurately. First-strand cDNA for TCR alpha and beta chains was synthesized from specific primers in the conserved constant-segment region. To control for contamination, each cDNA library was double barcoded with a SMART-Mk sample barcode plus Illumina barcodes. TruSeq adapter sequences along with Illumina sample barcodes were introduced in two successive PCR steps. TCR alpha and beta cDNA libraries were sequenced on the Illumina HiSeq platform with custom primers. The paper's data handling went like this. MiGEC processed the raw reads to extract unique molecular identifiers, while MiXCR was used to determine the CDR3 positions. For each individual, recombination models were inferred using an EM algorithm with the repgenHMM and IGoR tools. The tcR package in R was used for shared clonotype analysis, with sharing normalized by the product of cloneset sizes. To study raw recombination without the effects of thymic and clonal selection, out-of-frame nonproductive sequences were analyzed. In TCRdb, the public reads were trimmed at Q25 with fastp and aligned with MiXCR, with productive beta chains retained. All rows with the same CDR3 protein become a single entry with the most common DNA and genes. The V and J calls were determined by TCRdb, not by the authors. This sample is represented by 750,000 to 950,000 distinct CDR3 sequences; around an eighth of them were singletons. The ten top clones hold under 2% of the sample.

As regards this clonotype: Its antigen is not yet known. No per-base quality is available; no much larger clone lies one base away.

What the work shows at the level of the full study, not this receptor alone: In beta out-of-frame sequences, excess twin sharing was weaker, because having fewer shared sequences lowered the signal-to-noise ratio. Fewer insertions were carried by abundant cord blood beta clonotypes; a weaker similar trend was observed in young adult naive repertoires, while no such trend was observed in memory repertoires. Compared with coincidental sharing between unrelated individuals, out-of-frame TCR alpha sequences shared between twins showed an excess of sequences with low generation probability. Because the same donors could not be followed over many years, conclusions were based on cross-sectional statistical analysis. Invariant T cells such as MAIT and iNKT could partly confound zero-insertion analyses, though diverse VJ usage argued against this for most clonotypes. In monozygotic twins, out-of-frame TCR alpha sharing was systematically underestimated by recombination models, although the models agreed with sharing between unrelated individuals.

A further study also used this sample, focusing on yellow fever vaccine responses in identical twins. As described in the second report: The authors reported that the T cell response to vaccination in identical twins appeared partly convergent and partly personalized. Focusing on identical twins, the study followed the T cell clones that responded to the vaccine, and did so with precision.

Recombination linked TRBV12-3 or TRBV12-4 to TRBJ1-1, with 10 bases matching TRBD1. This receptor was taken from a woman aged 18 to 35 in good health. The sequenced sample consisted of PBMCs. The CDR3 reads as follows: CASSGDRGNTEAFF. At the DNA level, the sequence is TGTGCCAGCAGCGGGGACAGGGGGAACACTGAAGCTTTCTTT.